The TCR beta chain described here comes from a study of identical twins. This clonotype came up a few times. TCRdb re-called the 5' RACE reads through MiXCR, storing one row per CDR3 protein. Of over 200,000 distinct CDR3 sequences in the sample, over 5% are singletons; the top ten hold more than 14%. The CDR3 runs 16 residues. Looked up from germline, CDR1 is LGHDT and CDR2 is YNNKEL (reference sequence). V lost 5 bases to trimming and J lost 1 base, with 16 bases between them. This sample was also put to use in a study of T cells expressing NK-cell markers.

This sequence joins TRBV3-1 and TRBJ2-3; maybe TRBD1 (5 bases). This receptor was taken from a woman between 18 and 29 years old in good health. The sequencing input was CD8+ T cells sorted from blood. CDR3 region: CASSSFLGPRTDTQYF. The CDR3 DNA is TGTGCCAGCAGCTCCTTTTTGGGGCCCCGCACAGATACGCAGTATTTT.